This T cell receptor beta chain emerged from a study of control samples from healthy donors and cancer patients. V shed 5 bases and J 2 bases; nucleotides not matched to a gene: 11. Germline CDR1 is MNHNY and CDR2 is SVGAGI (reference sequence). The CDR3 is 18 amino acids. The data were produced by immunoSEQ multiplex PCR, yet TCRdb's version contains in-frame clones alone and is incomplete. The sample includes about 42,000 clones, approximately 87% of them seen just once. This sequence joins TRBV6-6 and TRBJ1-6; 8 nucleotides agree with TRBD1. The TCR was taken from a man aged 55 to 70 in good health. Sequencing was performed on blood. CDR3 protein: CASSRTGLGEAYNSPLHF. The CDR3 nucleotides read TGTGCCAGCAGTCGGACAGGGCTGGGCGAGGCCTATAATTCACCCCTCCACTTT.